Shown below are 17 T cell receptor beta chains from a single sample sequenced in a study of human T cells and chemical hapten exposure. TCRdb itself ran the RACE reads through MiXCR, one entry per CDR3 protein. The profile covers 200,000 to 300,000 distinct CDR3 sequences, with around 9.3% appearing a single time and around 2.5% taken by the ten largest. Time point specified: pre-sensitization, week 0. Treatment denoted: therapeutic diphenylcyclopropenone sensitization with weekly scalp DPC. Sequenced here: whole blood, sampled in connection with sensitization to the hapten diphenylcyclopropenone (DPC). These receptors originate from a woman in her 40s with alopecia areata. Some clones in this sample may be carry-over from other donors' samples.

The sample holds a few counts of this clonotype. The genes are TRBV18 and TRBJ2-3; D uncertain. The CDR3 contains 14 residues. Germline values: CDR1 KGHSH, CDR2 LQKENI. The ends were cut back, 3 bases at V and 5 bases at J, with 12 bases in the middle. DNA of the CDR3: TGTGCCAGCTCACCCGCGTTATTTAAAGATACGCAGTATTTT. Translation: CASSPALFKDTQYF.

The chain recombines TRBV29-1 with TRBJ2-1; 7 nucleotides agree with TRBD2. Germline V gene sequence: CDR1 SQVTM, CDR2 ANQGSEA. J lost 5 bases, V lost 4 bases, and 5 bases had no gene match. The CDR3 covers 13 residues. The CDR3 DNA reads TGCAGCGTTGTCGGGGGGAGGGACAATGAGCAGTTCTTC. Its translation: CSVVGGRDNEQFF.

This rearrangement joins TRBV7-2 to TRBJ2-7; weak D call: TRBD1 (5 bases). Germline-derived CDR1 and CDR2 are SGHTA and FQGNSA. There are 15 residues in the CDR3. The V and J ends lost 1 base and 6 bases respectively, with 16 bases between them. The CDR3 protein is CASSLGTGALGEQYF. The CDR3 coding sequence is TGTGCCAGCAGCTTAGGAACAGGCGCTTTGGGCGAGCAGTACTTC. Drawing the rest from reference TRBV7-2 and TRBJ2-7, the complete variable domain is GAGVSQSPSNKVTEKGKDVELRCDPISGHTALYWYRQSLGQGLEFLIYFQGNSAPDKSGLPSDRFSAERTGGSVSTLTIQRTQQEDSAVYLCASSLGTGALGEQYFGPGTRLTVT.

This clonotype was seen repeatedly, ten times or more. The CDR3 bases are TGCAGCGTTGCGGACGGTCTGCTGGGCAATCAGCCCCAGCATTTT. This encodes CSVADGLLGNQPQHF. This sequence joins TRBV29-1 and TRBJ1-5; D unclear. The V gene's germline CDR1 is SQVTM and CDR2 ANQGSEA. The CDR3 consists of 15 residues. Trimming took off 4 bases at V and 2 bases at J, with 15 bases between the two ends.

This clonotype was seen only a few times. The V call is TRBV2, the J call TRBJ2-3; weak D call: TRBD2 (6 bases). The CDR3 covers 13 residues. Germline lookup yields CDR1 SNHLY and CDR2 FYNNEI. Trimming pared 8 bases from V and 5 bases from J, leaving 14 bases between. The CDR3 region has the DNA TGTGCCAGCCGCTATTTTAGCGGAGATACGCAGTATTTT. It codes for CASRYFSGDTQYF.

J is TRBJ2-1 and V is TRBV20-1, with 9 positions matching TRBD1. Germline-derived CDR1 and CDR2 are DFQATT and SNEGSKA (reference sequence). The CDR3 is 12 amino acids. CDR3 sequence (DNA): TGCAGCATCGGGACAGGGCGAAATGAGCAGTTCTTC. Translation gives CSIGTGRNEQFF.

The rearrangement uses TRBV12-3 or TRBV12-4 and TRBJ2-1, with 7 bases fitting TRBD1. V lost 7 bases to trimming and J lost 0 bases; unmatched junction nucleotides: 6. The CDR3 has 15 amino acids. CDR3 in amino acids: CASTRQGYSYNEQFF. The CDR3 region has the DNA TGTGCCAGCACCAGACAGGGTTACTCCTACAATGAGCAGTTCTTC.

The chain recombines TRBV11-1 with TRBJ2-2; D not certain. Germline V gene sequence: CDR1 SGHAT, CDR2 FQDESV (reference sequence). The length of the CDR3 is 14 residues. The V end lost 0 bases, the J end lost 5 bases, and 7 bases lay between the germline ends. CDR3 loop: CASSLAGWTGELFF. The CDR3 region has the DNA TGTGCCAGCAGCTTAGCGGGATGGACCGGGGAGCTGTTTTTT.

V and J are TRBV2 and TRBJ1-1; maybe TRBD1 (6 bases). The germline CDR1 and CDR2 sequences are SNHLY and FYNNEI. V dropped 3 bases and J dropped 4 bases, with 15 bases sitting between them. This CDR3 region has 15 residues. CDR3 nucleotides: TGTGCCAGCAGTGATCTACAGGGACTAGGCACTGAAGCTTTCTTT. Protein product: CASSDLQGLGTEAFF.

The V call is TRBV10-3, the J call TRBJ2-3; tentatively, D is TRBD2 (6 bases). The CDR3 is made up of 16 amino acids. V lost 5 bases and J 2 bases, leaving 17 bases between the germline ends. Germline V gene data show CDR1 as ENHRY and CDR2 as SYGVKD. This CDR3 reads CAISNSAGRATDTQYF. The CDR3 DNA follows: TGTGCCATCAGTAACTCTGCGGGACGGGCCACAGATACGCAGTATTTT.

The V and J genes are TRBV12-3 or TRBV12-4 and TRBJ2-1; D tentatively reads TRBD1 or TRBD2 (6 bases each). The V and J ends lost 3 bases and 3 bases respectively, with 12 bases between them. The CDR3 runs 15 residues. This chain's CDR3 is CASSLEGGGYNEQFF. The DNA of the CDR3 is TGTGCCAGCAGTTTGGAGGGGGGTGGCTACAATGAGCAGTTCTTC.

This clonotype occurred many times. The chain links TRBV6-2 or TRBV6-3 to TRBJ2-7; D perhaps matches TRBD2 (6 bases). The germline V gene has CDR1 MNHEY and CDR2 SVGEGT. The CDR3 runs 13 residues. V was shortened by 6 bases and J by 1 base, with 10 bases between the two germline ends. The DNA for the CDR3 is TGTGCCAGCAGGATTAGCGGTTCCTACGAGCAGTACTTC. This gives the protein CASRISGSYEQYF.

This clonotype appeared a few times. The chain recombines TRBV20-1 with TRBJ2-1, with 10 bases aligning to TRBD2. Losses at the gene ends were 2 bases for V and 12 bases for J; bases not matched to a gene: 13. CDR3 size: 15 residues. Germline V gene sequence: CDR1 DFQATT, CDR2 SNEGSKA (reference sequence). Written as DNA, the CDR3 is TGCAGTGCTAGAAAGCTAGCGGGAGAAGTAGGTGGGCAGTTCTTC. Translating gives CSARKLAGEVGGQFF.

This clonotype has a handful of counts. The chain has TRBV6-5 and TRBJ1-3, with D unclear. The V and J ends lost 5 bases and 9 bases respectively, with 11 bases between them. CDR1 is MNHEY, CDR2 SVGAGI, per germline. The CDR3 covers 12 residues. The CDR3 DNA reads TGTGCCAGCAGTGGACGGCCGGGCACCATATATTTT. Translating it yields CASSGRPGTIYF.

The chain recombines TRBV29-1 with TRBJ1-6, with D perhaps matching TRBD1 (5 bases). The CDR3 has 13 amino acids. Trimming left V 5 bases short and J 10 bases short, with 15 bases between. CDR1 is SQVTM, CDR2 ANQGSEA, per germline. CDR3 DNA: TGCAGCGTTCGGTGGGGGAAGGACTCACCCCTCCACTTT. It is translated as CSVRWGKDSPLHF.

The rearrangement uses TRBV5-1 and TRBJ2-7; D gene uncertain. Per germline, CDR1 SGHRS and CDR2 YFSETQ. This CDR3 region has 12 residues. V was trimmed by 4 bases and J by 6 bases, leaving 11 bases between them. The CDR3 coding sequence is TGCGCCAGCAGCATTGAATTGTCCGAGCAGTACTTC. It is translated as CASSIELSEQYF.

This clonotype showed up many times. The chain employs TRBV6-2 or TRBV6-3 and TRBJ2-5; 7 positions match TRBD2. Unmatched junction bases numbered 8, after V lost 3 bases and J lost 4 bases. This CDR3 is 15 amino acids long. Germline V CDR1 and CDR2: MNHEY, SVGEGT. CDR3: CASSYLEGRAETQYF. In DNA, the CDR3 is TGTGCCAGCAGTTATCTAGAGGGGAGGGCAGAGACCCAGTACTTC.